According to its frequency, the clone carrying this TCR beta chain is medium-sized. Its cognate antigen is unknown. Each sample's input was roughly 230 ng genomic DNA, some 38,000 genome equivalents. One tube held mixed TRB-A and TRB-B primer pools for touch-down PCR. From its re-call of the multiplex PCR reads, TCRdb lists each CDR3 protein once, without DNA. The listing records about 5,900 distinct CDR3 sequences. This sample was included in a study of T cell clusters in autoimmune cytopenias. The CDR3 consists of 15 residues. Germline CDR1 MNHEY, CDR2 SMNVEV (reference sequence). The study, taken as a whole, reports: Primary autoimmune cytopenia patients seemingly lacked the physiological T cell clusters found in healthy donors. The cluster-lack signature was not seen for secondary cytopenia versus chronic lymphocytic leukemia.

Sequenced sample: peripheral blood. V usage is TRBV27 and J usage is TRBJ2-7. The TCR sequence derives from a human donor with an autoimmune cytopenia or autoimmune hepatitis (not recorded which). The CDR3 spells CASSRPSGGTYEQYF.